Below, 15 T cell receptor beta chains from the same sample are listed, as sequenced in a study of HIV-infected patients and healthy controls. Antiretroviral therapy had run roughly three months, about 14 weeks, before follow-up blood collection. The repertoire came from unfractionated whole blood and reflected all unsorted peripheral T cells. Reverse transcription used around 500 ng RNA and constant-region primers for alpha and beta. Separate chain-specific third strand synthesis with multiplexing indices produced the alpha and beta libraries. TCRdb analysed the 5' RACE reads with MiXCR anew, one entry per CDR3 protein. The sample gives 19,000 or so distinct CDR3 sequences, under 9% of which show up once; 21% is in the top ten. The sample consisted of blood, taken during antiretroviral therapy. These receptors were taken from an adult with HIV infection.

The genes are TRBV11-2 and TRBJ2-4, with TRBD1 matching over 7 bases. The V gene end was trimmed by 2 bases and the J gene end by 7 bases; junction bases not matched to a gene: 14. This CDR3 region has 17 residues. Germline V gene lookup returns CDR1 SGHAT and CDR2 FQNNGV. The CDR3 loop is CASSLYKGAQGRNIQYF. In nucleotides, the CDR3 is TGTGCCAGCAGCTTATATAAGGGGGCGCAAGGTCGGAACATTCAGTACTTC.

At least ten counts were recorded for this clonotype. The J gene is TRBJ2-5, the V gene TRBV7-2; 12 positions agree with TRBD2. From germline, CDR1 is SGHTA and CDR2 FQGNSA. The CDR3 has 19 amino acids. V lost 1 base to trimming and J lost 2 bases; unmatched junction nucleotides: 11. CDR3 bases: TGTGCCAGCAGCTTAGGACGGACTAGCGGGGTCGACCGGCAAGAGACCCAGTACTTC. This gives the protein CASSLGRTSGVDRQETQYF.

This clonotype came up many times. The gene calls are TRBV29-1 and TRBJ1-2; no clear D. Germline V gene sequence: CDR1 SQVTM, CDR2 ANQGSEA. The length of the CDR3 is 13 residues. CDR3 bases: TGCACCGTAGGAACTCCCGAGGCCGGCGGCTACACCTTC. Translating it yields CTVGTPEAGGYTF.

The CDR3 spells CASRLASGQETQYF. The CDR3 DNA follows: TGTGCCAGCAGACTCGCTAGCGGACAAGAGACCCAGTACTTC. This sequence joins TRBV6-2 or TRBV6-3 and TRBJ2-5, with 7 bases lining up with TRBD2. CDR1 is MNHEY, CDR2 SVGEGT, per germline. Trimming removed 6 bases from V and 2 bases from J; junction bases left unmatched: 6. CDR3 length equals 14 residues.

This clonotype was detected ten times or more. This chain links TRBV20-1 with TRBJ2-4, with 7 nucleotides matching TRBD2. Germline-derived CDR1 and CDR2 are DFQATT and SNEGSKA (reference sequence). Losses at the gene ends were 7 bases for V and 5 bases for J; bases not matched to a gene: 5. This CDR3 has 12 amino acids. The CDR3 DNA reads as TGCAGTGGCGGGGAGGGCGAAAACATTCAGTACTTC. Its translation: CSGGEGENIQYF.

The chain is built from TRBV5-1 and TRBJ2-7, with no clear D. CDR1 is SGHRS, CDR2 YFSETQ, per germline. The CDR3 has 13 residues. Deletions cut 4 bases from V and 6 bases from J, with 14 bases between. CDR3 bases: TGCGCCAGCAGCCTCGGGCCCTTCTCCGAGCAGTACTTC. The encoded protein is CASSLGPFSEQYF.

The sample holds many counts of this clonotype. V gene TRBV27 combines with J gene TRBJ2-5; D is uncertain. CDR3 length: 14 amino acids. Germline loops: CDR1 MNHEY, CDR2 SMNVEV (reference sequence). V dropped 6 bases and J dropped 5 bases, with 16 bases sitting between them. CDR3: CASRPPGRMETQYF. CDR3 coding DNA: TGTGCCAGCAGACCCCCTGGCCGAATGGAGACCCAGTACTTC.

This clonotype was seen ten or more times. The gene calls are TRBV3-1 and TRBJ1-1; D remains unclear. This CDR3 has 15 amino acids. Trimming left V 0 bases short and J 4 bases short, with 12 bases between. Germline V gene data show CDR1 as LGHDT and CDR2 as YNNKEL (reference sequence). The CDR3 sequence: CASSQDLTSVTEAFF. DNA for the CDR3: TGTGCCAGCAGCCAAGATCTTACATCGGTCACTGAAGCTTTCTTT.

The table lists this clonotype with many counts. The CDR3 loop is CASSELAGSTDTQYF. CDR3 coding DNA: TGTGCCAGCAGCGAACTAGCGGGTAGCACAGATACGCAGTATTTT. The V call is TRBV27, the J call TRBJ2-3, with 9 bases aligning to TRBD2. The J segment lost 0 bases and the V segment lost 6 bases, leaving 4 bases of the junction unmatched. CDR1 is MNHEY and CDR2 is SMNVEV in the germline V gene (reference sequence). CDR3 size: 15 residues.

The sample holds many counts of this clonotype. The rearrangement uses TRBV7-2 and TRBJ2-3, with D perhaps matching TRBD1 (5 bases). The CDR3 loop spans 14 amino acids. Germline V gene sequence: CDR1 SGHTA, CDR2 FQGNSA. Trimming shortened V by 4 bases and J by 0 bases, and 8 bases separated the two germline ends. CDR3 amino acids: CASSWGISTDTQYF. The CDR3 DNA reads TGTGCCAGCAGCTGGGGCATCAGCACAGATACGCAGTATTTT.

This clonotype came up many times. DNA of the CDR3: TGTGCCAGCAGCTTGGTAAACGTTTTCGGGACCCAGTACTTC. As protein: CASSLVNVFGTQYF. The rearrangement uses TRBV7-8 and TRBJ2-5; D remains ambiguous. Per germline, CDR1 SGHVS and CDR2 FQNEAQ. This CDR3 has 14 amino acids. The V end was cut by 3 bases, the J end by 7 bases, with 15 bases between.

The chain links TRBV9 to TRBJ2-7; 14 nucleotides match TRBD2. Germline V gene data show CDR1 as SGDLS and CDR2 as YYNGEE. Unmatched junction bases numbered 0, after V lost 2 bases and J lost 2 bases. This CDR3 has 15 amino acids. CDR3 region: CASSVGLAGAYEQYF. As DNA, the CDR3 is TGTGCCAGCAGCGTGGGACTAGCGGGGGCCTACGAGCAGTACTTC.

This clonotype is medium-sized within its sample. The rearrangement joins TRBV6-5 to TRBJ2-3; possibly TRBD1 for D (6 bases). Germline assignment: CDR1 MNHEY and CDR2 SVGAGI. V lost 0 bases and J lost 5, with 21 bases in between. This CDR3 is 18 amino acids long. Here the CDR3 DNA reads TGTGCCAGCAGTTACTCGATGGCAGGGGCGCAAGAGAAAGATACGCAGTATTTT. The encoded protein is CASSYSMAGAQEKDTQYF.

The chain recombines TRBV10-3 with TRBJ2-3; 7 bases are a match to TRBD2. In germline, CDR1 is ENHRY, CDR2 SYGVKD. J was trimmed by 1 base and V by 0 bases; bases with no gene match: 4. This CDR3 contains 16 residues. In DNA, the CDR3 is TGTGCCATCAGTGAGTCGGGGGGGATAGGCACAGATACGCAGTATTTT. This translates into CAISESGGIGTDTQYF.

By share of the sample, this clonotype is medium-sized (0.01 to 0.1%). This chain joins TRBV7-9 and TRBJ1-1, with D uncertain. With 1 base removed from V and 11 bases from J, the gap between germline ends came to 14 bases. The CDR3 extends over 13 amino acids. Germline V gene sequence: CDR1 SEHNR, CDR2 FQNEAQ (reference sequence). The CDR3 sequence is CASSLGNSPEAFF. In DNA form, the CDR3 reads TGTGCCAGCAGCTTAGGAAACAGCCCGGAGGCTTTCTTT.